The 10 T cell receptor beta chains reported below all come from one sample, sequenced in a study of T cells after yellow fever vaccination. TCRdb passed the 5' RACE reads through MiXCR, listing each CDR3 protein once. The sample lists about 340,000 distinct CDR3 sequences, 12% occurring once. This specimen consisted of CD4+ T cells sorted from PBMCs, obtained 15 days after the yellow fever booster vaccination. The receptor set was obtained from a man younger than 35 who received the YFV17D yellow fever vaccine.

This chain joins TRBV24-1 and TRBJ2-1; possibly TRBD1 for D (5 bases). The CDR3 is 15 residues long. V shed 5 bases and J shed 8 bases, with 18 bases lying between them. The germline V gene encodes CDR1 KGHDR and CDR2 SFDVKD. The CDR3 DNA sequence: TGTGCCACCAGTGCCGCCACGCTGGCAGGGCATGAGCAGTTCTTC. Encoded protein: CATSAATLAGHEQFF.

J is TRBJ2-3 and V is TRBV20-1, with 9 bases matching TRBD2. CDR1 is DFQATT and CDR2 is SNEGSKA in the germline V gene (reference sequence). V was clipped by 3 bases and J by 5 bases; unmatched bases: 9. The CDR3 totals 15 residues. DNA of the CDR3: TGCAGTGCTAGTGGAGCGGGGGGACCCCAAGATACGCAGTATTTT. Protein product: CSASGAGGPQDTQYF.

There are a few counts of this clonotype. The V and J genes are TRBV27 and TRBJ2-3, with a weak D call TRBD1 (5 bases). The germline V gene has CDR1 MNHEY and CDR2 SMNVEV (reference sequence). The CDR3 length is 14 residues. Trimming cost V 4 bases and J 6 bases, with 14 bases left between them. The CDR3 bases are TGTGCCAGCAGTTCGCAGGGTTTGGGGGATACGCAGTATTTT. Translating it yields CASSSQGLGDTQYF.

This clonotype has a count of ten or more. The chain links TRBV5-1 to TRBJ1-3; 7 bases fit TRBD1. CDR1 SGHRS and CDR2 YFSETQ come from the germline V gene. The CDR3 is made up of 14 amino acids. Unmatched junction bases numbered 12, after V lost 6 bases and J lost 9 bases. CDR3 protein: CASTPGTAEGTIYF. DNA for the CDR3: TGCGCCAGCACGCCTGGGACAGCCGAGGGCACCATATATTTT.

This chain connects TRBV5-1 to TRBJ1-1; 7 bases map to TRBD1. The germline V gene has CDR1 SGHRS and CDR2 YFSETQ. This CDR3 region has 15 residues. V lost 0 bases to trimming and J lost 10 bases; unmatched junction nucleotides: 12. The CDR3 spells CASSLADLRTGVAFF. The CDR3 DNA sequence: TGCGCCAGCAGCTTGGCCGATTTACGAACAGGGGTAGCTTTCTTT.

The sample holds many counts of this clonotype. The chain is built from TRBV7-2 and TRBJ2-2; 9 bases map to TRBD1. This CDR3 has 15 amino acids. Germline values: CDR1 SGHTA, CDR2 FQGNSA. Losses at the gene ends were 5 bases for V and 0 bases for J; bases not matched to a gene: 1. CDR3 in amino acids: CASSGQGSNTGELFF. CDR3 DNA: TGTGCCAGCAGCGGACAGGGGTCGAACACCGGGGAGCTGTTTTTT.

This chain connects TRBV4-1 to TRBJ2-7, with D maybe TRBD2 (5 bases). This CDR3 region has 16 residues. V was cut by 3 bases and J by 5 bases, with 20 bases left in between. The germline CDR1 and CDR2 sequences are MGHRA and YSYEKL. CDR3 sequence: CASSQSPMPRRDEQYF. The CDR3, as DNA: TGCGCCAGCAGCCAGAGCCCGATGCCCAGGCGGGACGAGCAGTACTTC.

This chain connects TRBV29-1 to TRBJ1-2; D possibly corresponds to TRBD1 (5 bases). The CDR3 loop spans 13 amino acids. The germline CDR1 and CDR2 sequences are SQVTM and ANQGSEA. V was pared by 7 bases and J by 8 bases, with 20 bases between. CDR3 residues: CSAEDSAAGGYTF. The CDR3 nucleotides read TGCAGCGCAGAAGACAGCGCCGCTGGGGGCTACACCTTC.

This clonotype has only a few counts. The chain's CDR3 is CASSEAGEMEPQHF. The CDR3, as DNA: TGTGCCAGCAGCGAGGCCGGGGAAATGGAGCCCCAGCATTTT. The chain is built from TRBV9 and TRBJ1-5; no firm D call. The V end lost 3 bases, the J end lost 8 bases, and 15 bases lay between the germline ends. The CDR3 is made up of 14 amino acids. Germline-derived CDR1 and CDR2 are SGDLS and YYNGEE.

This clonotype showed up just a few times. CDR3 protein: CASSLQGVYGYTF. CDR3 bases: TGTGCCAGCAGCTTACAAGGGGTCTATGGCTACACCTTC. The chain joins TRBV7-2 to TRBJ1-2, with D perhaps matching TRBD1 (5 bases). Germline V gene sequence: CDR1 SGHTA, CDR2 FQGNSA. The CDR3 has 13 amino acids. Trimming left V 2 bases short and J 4 bases short, with 8 bases between.